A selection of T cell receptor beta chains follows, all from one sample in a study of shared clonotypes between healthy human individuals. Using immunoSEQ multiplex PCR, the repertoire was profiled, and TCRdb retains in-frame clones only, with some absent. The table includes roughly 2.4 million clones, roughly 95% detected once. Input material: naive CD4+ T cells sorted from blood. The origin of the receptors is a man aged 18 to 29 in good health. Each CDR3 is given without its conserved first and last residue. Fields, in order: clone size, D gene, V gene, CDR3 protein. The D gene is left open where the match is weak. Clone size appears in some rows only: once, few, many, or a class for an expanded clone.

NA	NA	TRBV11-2	ASSLKSGDNEQF
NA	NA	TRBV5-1	ASSWVRANQIMNTEAF
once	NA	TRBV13	ASTSTGTEYEQY
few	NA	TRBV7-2	ASSLVGPHLH
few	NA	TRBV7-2	ASSLGTNSPLH
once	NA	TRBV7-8	ASSLARGGNSPLH
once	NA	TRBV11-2	ASSLMGEQF
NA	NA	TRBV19	ASSMPAGVNEKLF
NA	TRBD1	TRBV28	ATTGGFTGELF
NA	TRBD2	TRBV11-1	ASSSRTSGTYEQY
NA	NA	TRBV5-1	ASSLEGISNQPQH
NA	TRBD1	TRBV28	ASSPGQEPYGYT
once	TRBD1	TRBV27	ASSLLGQGNTGELF
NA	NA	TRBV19	ASAGTGGKNIQY
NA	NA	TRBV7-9	ASSFVVQQDEAF
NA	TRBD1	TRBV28	ASRPGTGGFQPQH
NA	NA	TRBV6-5	ASRRGGSNTEAF
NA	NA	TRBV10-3	AISSTTGYGSPLH
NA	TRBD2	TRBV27	ASSLSLAGPYEQY
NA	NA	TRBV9	ASSSPGGFSTNEKLF
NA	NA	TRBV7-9	ASSSQETQY
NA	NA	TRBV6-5	ASSYGVGGGANVLT
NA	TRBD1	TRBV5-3	ARSLEIRDRGEDNQPQH
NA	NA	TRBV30	AWSTGTTEAF
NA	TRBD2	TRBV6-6	ASRPAGGPVEQF
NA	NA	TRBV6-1	ASSEVVSGEQY
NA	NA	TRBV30	AWSPGGFGYT
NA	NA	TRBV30	AWSVKRTVNEQF
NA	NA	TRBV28	ASSLYLAEANYGYT
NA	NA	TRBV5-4	ASSPGRSYEQY
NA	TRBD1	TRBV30	ASYRDSKAYT
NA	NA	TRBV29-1	SALDKSKNIQY
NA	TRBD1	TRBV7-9	ASSPGQGLDIQY
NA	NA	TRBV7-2	ASSPQQGVAYGYT
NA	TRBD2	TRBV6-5	ASSYSPSGPYEQY
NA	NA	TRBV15	ATSRDPGMNTEAF
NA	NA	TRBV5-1	ASSLSKSTLGADTQY
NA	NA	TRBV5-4	ASSGPGIQSKNYGYT
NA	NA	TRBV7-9	ASSKPTGTNEKLF
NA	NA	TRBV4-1	ASSRDTLNGNYEQY
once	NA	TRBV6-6	ASSPRSSYEQY
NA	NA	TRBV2	ASSEALGSYGYT
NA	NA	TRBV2	ASKLRGSSYEQY
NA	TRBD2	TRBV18	ASSRREVTDTQY
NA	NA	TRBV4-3	ASSQDCPVQRRETQY
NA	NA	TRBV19	ASKLAGSTNEKLF